This TCR beta chain derives from a study of blood T cell repertoires in COVID-19. About the research overall: Sites across the United States, Italy and Spain contributed samples from acute and convalescent COVID-19. In each case, the material was cDNA or gDNA derived from T cells, B-cell-depleted T cells, or PBMCs.

This CDR3 comprises 15 residues. V shed 0 bases and J 4 bases; nucleotides not matched to a gene: 3. Germline assignment: CDR1 MNHEY and CDR2 SMNVEV (reference sequence). Source study methods: It was from reference gene primer amplification that nucleated cell counts were estimated. This table comes from immunoSEQ multiplex PCR, and its TCRdb copy is limited to in-frame clones, with some not included. The V and J calls and clone size are taken from that table; D and trimming were inferred from the DNA. The table has 120,000 to 150,000 clones, over 80% seen once. The clonotype originates from a woman aged 40 to 50 with active or convalescent COVID-19. The specimen was peripheral blood. The chain has TRBV27 and TRBJ2-1; 7 nucleotides align to TRBD2. The CDR3 loop reads CASSLSGGIYNEQFF. The DNA of the CDR3 is TGTGCCAGCAGTTTATCGGGGGGGATTTACAATGAGCAGTTCTTC.